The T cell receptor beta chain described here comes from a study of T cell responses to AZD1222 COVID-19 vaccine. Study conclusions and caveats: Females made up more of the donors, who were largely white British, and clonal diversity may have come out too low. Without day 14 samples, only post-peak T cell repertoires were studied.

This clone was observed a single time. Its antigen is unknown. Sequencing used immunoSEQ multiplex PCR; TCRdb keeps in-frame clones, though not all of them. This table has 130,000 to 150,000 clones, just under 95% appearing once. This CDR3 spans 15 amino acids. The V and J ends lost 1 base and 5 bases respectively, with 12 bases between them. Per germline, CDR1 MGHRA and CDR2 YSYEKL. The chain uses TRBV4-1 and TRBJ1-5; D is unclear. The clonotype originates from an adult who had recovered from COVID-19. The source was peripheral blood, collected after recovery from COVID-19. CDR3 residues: CASSQGRHQDQPQHF. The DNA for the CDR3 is TGCGCCAGCAGCCAAGGCAGGCATCAGGATCAGCCCCAGCATTTT.